This TCR beta chain was sequenced in a study of vaccination and CD4 T cells after COVID-19. The table lists this clonotype with a count of one. The target antigen is unknown. Cultured CD4+ T cell DNA was sequenced using the Oncomine TCR Beta short-read assay. Genomic DNA was extracted from cultured CD4+ T cells. One entry per CDR3 protein, called by TCRdb with MiXCR from the PCR reads. The table includes around 10,000 distinct CDR3 sequences, 32% detected once. Indicated treatment: roughly 10-day PBMC culture with coronavirus spike peptide pools or control peptides (ViraFEST assay). Harvesting of the unexposed donor's CD4+ T cells predated the COVID-19 pandemic (2011-2018). After expanding antigen-specific T cells with peptide pools, ViraFEST sequenced their TCRs. V lost 2 bases and J lost 6, with 15 bases in between. Germline V gene lookup returns CDR1 MDHEN and CDR2 SYDVKM. The CDR3 covers 15 residues.

The clonotype originates from a human donor in good health. Sequenced: CD4+ T cells from blood, cultured in vitro. The rearrangement joins TRBV28 to TRBJ2-3, with D tentatively TRBD1 or TRBD2 (6 bases each). CDR3 DNA: TGTGCCAGCAGTTTACCGAGGGGGGTAGGGGATACGCAGTATTTT. It translates to CASSLPRGVGDTQYF.